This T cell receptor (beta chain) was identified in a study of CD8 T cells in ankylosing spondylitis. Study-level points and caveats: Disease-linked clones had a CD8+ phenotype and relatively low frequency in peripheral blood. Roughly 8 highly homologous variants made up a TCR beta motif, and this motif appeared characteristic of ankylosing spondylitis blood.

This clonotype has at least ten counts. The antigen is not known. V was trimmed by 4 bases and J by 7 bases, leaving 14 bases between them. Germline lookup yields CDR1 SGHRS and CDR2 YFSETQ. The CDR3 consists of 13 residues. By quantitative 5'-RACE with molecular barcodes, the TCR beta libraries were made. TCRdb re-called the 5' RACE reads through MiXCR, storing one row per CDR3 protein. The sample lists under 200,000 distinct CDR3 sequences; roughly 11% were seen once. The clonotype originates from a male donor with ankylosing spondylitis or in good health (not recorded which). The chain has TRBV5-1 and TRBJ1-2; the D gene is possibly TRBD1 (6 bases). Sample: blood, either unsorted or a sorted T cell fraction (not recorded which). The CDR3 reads CASSAQGKGGYTF. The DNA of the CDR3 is TGCGCCAGCAGCGCACAGGGAAAGGGTGGCTACACCTTC. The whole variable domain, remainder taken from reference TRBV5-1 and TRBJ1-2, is KAGVTQTPRYLIKTRGQQVTLSCSPISGHRSVSWYQQTPGQGLQFLFEYFSETQRNKGNFPGRFSGRQFSNSRSEMNVSTLELGDSALYLCASSAQGKGGYTFGSGTRLTVV.